This entry concerns a single TCR beta chain. The entry originates in a study of blood T cell repertoires in COVID-19. CDR1 MNHEY and CDR2 SVGAGI come from the germline V gene. The CDR3 contains 14 residues. J was trimmed by 4 bases and V by 4 bases; bases with no gene match: 7. TCRdb keeps only in-frame clones here, not all; method: immunoSEQ multiplex PCR. Found here are fewer than 250,000 clones, 84% of them singletons; the top ten hold approximately 20%. The sequencing input was peripheral blood. The V and J genes are TRBV6-5 and TRBJ2-7, with 7 bases fitting TRBD1. The receptor comes from a man between 25 and 39 years old with active or convalescent COVID-19. As DNA, the CDR3 is TGTGCCAGCAGTTCGATGACAGGGCCTTACGAGCAGTACTTC. This gives the protein CASSSMTGPYEQYF.